This passage covers 30 T cell receptor beta chains from one sample sequenced in a study of shared clonotypes between healthy human individuals. Data came from immunoSEQ multiplex PCR; TCRdb stores just in-frame clones and leaves some out. The data show 520,000 or so clones, 79% seen once. The sequenced sample consisted of PBMCs. The origin of the receptors is a woman between 40 and 50 years old in good health. Some clones in this sample may be carry-over from other donors' samples.

The CDR3: CASRRTGGPSYNEQFF. CDR3 coding DNA: TGTGCCAGCAGAAGGACCGGGGGACCCTCCTACAATGAGCAGTTCTTC. This rearrangement joins TRBV5-4 to TRBJ2-1; possibly TRBD2 for D (6 bases). Germline V lookup: CDR1 SGHNT, CDR2 YYREEE (reference sequence). This CDR3 has 16 amino acids. V was trimmed by 5 bases and J by 0 bases, leaving 15 bases between them.

The rearrangement uses TRBV5-1 and TRBJ1-2, with D possibly matching TRBD1 (5 bases). The CDR3 has 14 residues. The ends were cut back, 1 base at V and 4 bases at J, with 11 bases in the middle. The germline V gene has CDR1 SGHRS and CDR2 YFSETQ. CDR3 bases: TGCGCCAGCAGCTTGAAGACAGAGGTCTATGGCTACACCTTC. Translating it yields CASSLKTEVYGYTF.

The CDR3 bases are TGCGCCAGCAGCCCGGGACTAGCGGGAGTTGGAGATACGCAGTATTTT. It encodes CASSPGLAGVGDTQYF. The chain links TRBV5-1 to TRBJ2-3; 14 nucleotides line up with TRBD2. CDR3 length equals 16 residues. V dropped 4 bases and J dropped 5; count of bases not matched to a gene: 6. Germline V gene sequence: CDR1 SGHRS, CDR2 YFSETQ.

The CDR3 DNA follows: TGTGCCAGCAGCTTGGCCCTTGAGACCCAGTACTTC. This encodes CASSLALETQYF. The chain links TRBV5-6 to TRBJ2-5; D is uncertain. CDR1 SGHDT and CDR2 YYEEEE come from the germline V gene. The CDR3 spans 12 residues. V was clipped by 0 bases and J by 5 bases, with 5 bases between them. The complete variable domain, with remaining parts taken from reference TRBV5-6 and TRBJ2-5, reads DAGVTQSPTHLIKTRGQQVTLRCSPKSGHDTVSWYQQALGQGPQFIFQYYEEEERQRGNFPDRFSGHQFPNYSSELNVNALLLGDSALYLCASSLALETQYFGPGTRLLVL.

This clone has a single count. V gene TRBV6-5 combines with J gene TRBJ2-5; the match to TRBD1 covers 9 bases. The CDR3 sequence is 14 residues long. The V gene end was trimmed by 5 bases and the J gene end by 4 bases; junction bases not matched to a gene: 5. Germline assignment: CDR1 MNHEY and CDR2 SVGAGI. Here the CDR3 reads CASSRTGEGETQYF. CDR3 nucleotide sequence: TGTGCCAGCAGTCGGACAGGGGAGGGAGAGACCCAGTACTTC.

This clone was seen more than once but under ten times. The sample has other DNA sequences that encode this CDR3 too. The rearrangement links TRBV15 to TRBJ1-3; the D is unclear. This CDR3 has 15 amino acids. The V end was cut by 0 bases, the J end by 1 base, with 7 bases between. CDR1 LNHNV and CDR2 YYDKDF come from the germline V gene (reference sequence). As DNA, the CDR3 is TGTGCCACCAGCAGAGATGGAGGGTCTGGAAACACCATATATTTT. Translating it yields CATSRDGGSGNTIYF.

The chain employs TRBV7-9 and TRBJ1-5, with D perhaps TRBD1 (5 bases). This CDR3 comprises 14 residues. Germline-derived CDR1 and CDR2 are SEHNR and FQNEAQ (reference sequence). Trimming stripped 5 bases from V and 3 bases from J, with 11 bases between. The CDR3 sequence: CASSHGGNNQPQHF. CDR3 coding DNA: TGTGCCAGCAGCCATGGGGGGAACAATCAGCCCCAGCATTTT.

This chain uses TRBV28 with TRBJ2-3, with D maybe TRBD1 (6 bases). The length of the CDR3 is 15 residues. V gave up 8 bases and J gave up 2 bases, with 17 bases separating them. Germline CDR1 MDHEN, CDR2 SYDVKM. The CDR3, as DNA: TGTGCCAGCGAGACGGATACAGGGTACACAGATACGCAGTATTTT. Its translation: CASETDTGYTDTQYF.

Comments on this clone: Additional DNA sequences in this sample encode the identical CDR3. The J gene is TRBJ1-3, the V gene TRBV18; no clear D gene. Trimming left V 3 bases short and J 0 bases short, with 6 bases between. Germline V gene data show CDR1 as KGHSH and CDR2 as LQKENI. The CDR3 covers 14 residues. CDR3 sequence: CASSPGSSGNTIYF. CDR3 DNA sequence: TGTGCCAGCTCACCGGGGAGCTCTGGAAACACCATATATTTT.

This clone was observed once. This chain uses TRBV10-3 with TRBJ1-2; maybe TRBD1 (6 bases). Germline-derived CDR1 and CDR2 are ENHRY and SYGVKD. V was pared by 4 bases and J by 3 bases, with 12 bases between. The CDR3 has 14 residues. The CDR3 nucleotides are TGTGCCATCAGTGTCACAGGGAAGGACTATGGCTACACCTTC. It is translated as CAISVTGKDYGYTF.

J is TRBJ2-3 and V is TRBV21-1. TRBV21-1 is labeled a pseudogene. This CDR3 contains 11 residues. DNA for the CDR3: TGTGCCAGCAGCGCCGCAGATACGCAGTATTTT. Residues: CASSAADTQYF.

The chain is built from TRBV10-3 and TRBJ2-1; 13 nucleotides align to TRBD2. Trimming at V came to 2 bases and at J to 12 bases, leaving 25 bases not matched to a gene. Germline V CDR1 and CDR2: ENHRY, SYGVKD. The CDR3 spans 21 residues. Here the CDR3 reads CAISEPGLAGARFKVEDGQFF. The CDR3 DNA reads as TGTGCCATCAGTGAGCCCGGACTAGCGGGAGCACGGTTCAAGGTGGAAGATGGGCAGTTCTTC.

V gene TRBV11-2 combines with J gene TRBJ2-7; D call uncertain. V lost 2 bases to trimming and J lost 0 bases, with 11 bases between them. CDR1 and CDR2 (germline): SGHAT, FQNNGV. The CDR3 has 15 residues. The CDR3 bases are TGTGCCAGCAGCTTAAGGTCTACGAGCTCCTACGAGCAGTACTTC. Amino acids: CASSLRSTSSYEQYF. The full variable domain, completed using reference TRBV11-2 and TRBJ2-7, is EAGVAQSPRYKIIEKRQSVAFWCNPISGHATLYWYQQILGQGPKLLIQFQNNGVVDDSQLPKDRFSAERLKGVDSTLKIQPAKLEDSAVYLCASSLRSTSSYEQYFGPGTRLTVT.

On this clone itself: Within the sample, other DNA sequences also encode this same CDR3. This chain uses TRBV7-2 with TRBJ2-3, with D perhaps TRBD2 (6 bases). The CDR3 contains 13 residues. V was shortened by 5 bases and J by 3 bases, with 9 bases between the two germline ends. Looked up from germline, CDR1 is SGHTA and CDR2 is FQGNSA. This chain's CDR3 is CASSPGRTDTQYF. The CDR3 nucleotides are TGTGCCAGCAGCCCGGGGAGGACAGATACGCAGTATTTT.

The chain recombines TRBV29-1 with TRBJ2-7, with 10 positions matching TRBD2. Trimming removed 2 bases from V and 6 bases from J; junction bases left unmatched: 4. The CDR3 length is 13 residues. Germline CDR1 is SQVTM and CDR2 is ANQGSEA. The CDR3: CSVEPAGGSEQYF. The CDR3 nucleotides are TGCAGCGTTGAACCAGCGGGGGGGAGCGAGCAGTACTTC.

The CDR3, as DNA: TGTGCCAGCAGCTCCCGGACAGGGAAGGATACGCAGTATTTT. Translation: CASSSRTGKDTQYF. J is TRBJ2-3 and V is TRBV7-2, with 8 bases matching TRBD1. The V gene end was trimmed by 4 bases and the J gene end by 6 bases; junction bases not matched to a gene: 6. The CDR3 runs 14 residues. Per germline, CDR1 SGHTA and CDR2 FQGNSA. The variable domain in full, completed from reference TRBV7-2 and TRBJ2-3, reads GAGVSQSPSNKVTEKGKDVELRCDPISGHTALYWYRQSLGQGLEFLIYFQGNSAPDKSGLPSDRFSAERTGGSVSTLTIQRTQQEDSAVYLCASSSRTGKDTQYFGPGTRLTVL.

The chain uses TRBV7-2 and TRBJ2-3; 7 bases fit TRBD1. Trimming removed 4 bases from V and 2 bases from J; junction bases left unmatched: 6. The CDR3 length is 15 residues. Germline-derived CDR1 and CDR2 are SGHTA and FQGNSA. The CDR3 sequence: CASSSTGVVTDTQYF. The CDR3 DNA reads TGTGCCAGCAGCTCAACAGGGGTGGTCACAGATACGCAGTATTTT. The full variable domain, completed using reference TRBV7-2 and TRBJ2-3, is GAGVSQSPSNKVTEKGKDVELRCDPISGHTALYWYRQSLGQGLEFLIYFQGNSAPDKSGLPSDRFSAERTGGSVSTLTIQRTQQEDSAVYLCASSSTGVVTDTQYFGPGTRLTVL.

This rearrangement joins TRBV7-6 to TRBJ2-7; 9 bases map to TRBD2. Per the germline V gene, CDR1 is SGHVS and CDR2 is FNYEAQ. The V gene end was trimmed by 3 bases and the J gene end by 6 bases; junction bases not matched to a gene: 9. This CDR3 contains 15 residues. The CDR3 here is CASSFGASGNGEQYF. The CDR3 nucleotides read TGTGCCAGCAGCTTTGGGGCTAGCGGGAACGGCGAGCAGTACTTC.

The V and J genes are TRBV7-8 and TRBJ2-1, with D perhaps TRBD2 (5 bases). V was clipped by 5 bases and J by 0 bases, with 11 bases between them. Germline-derived CDR1 and CDR2 are SGHVS and FQNEAQ. The CDR3 contains 15 residues. The DNA of the CDR3 is TGTGCCAGCAGCATCCGGGATGCCTCCTACAATGAGCAGTTCTTC. This codes for CASSIRDASYNEQFF.

The chain is built from TRBV5-1 and TRBJ2-2; TRBD1 is a possible D gene (5 bases). The germline V and J ends were trimmed by 0 bases and 6 bases, with 12 bases remaining between them. CDR1 and CDR2 (germline): SGHRS, YFSETQ. The CDR3 is 15 amino acids. The CDR3 sequence is CASSLVDSISGELFF. The CDR3 coding sequence is TGCGCCAGCAGCTTGGTTGACAGTATCTCCGGGGAGCTGTTTTTT.

The J gene is TRBJ2-7, the V gene TRBV27; perhaps D is TRBD1 or TRBD2 (5 bases each). Germline CDR1 and CDR2: MNHEY and SMNVEV (reference sequence). With 2 bases removed from V and 6 bases from J, the gap between germline ends came to 14 bases. The CDR3 is made up of 14 amino acids. CDR3 nucleotides: TGTGCCAGCAGTTTAAGGGTCGAGGGGTTCGAGCAGTACTTC. Amino acid sequence: CASSLRVEGFEQYF.

This clone was seen repeatedly, ten times or more. The chain couples TRBV6-1 to TRBJ2-7; 10 bases are a match to TRBD2. Germline CDR1 MNHNS, CDR2 SASEGT. With V trimmed by 4 bases and J by 7 bases, 7 bases remained unmatched. The CDR3 is 14 residues long. The CDR3 here is CASSGSGRAWEQYF. CDR3 coding DNA: TGTGCCAGCAGTGGGAGCGGGAGGGCCTGGGAGCAGTACTTC.

This sequence joins TRBV7-9 and TRBJ2-5; a possible D gene is TRBD2 (5 bases). Between the trimmed V and J ends, which lost 5 bases and 2 bases, there was a span of 12 bases. This CDR3 is 14 amino acids long. The germline V gene has CDR1 SEHNR and CDR2 FQNEAQ (reference sequence). The CDR3 sequence: CASSNRRTQETQYF. DNA for the CDR3: TGTGCCAGCAGCAACCGACGGACTCAAGAGACCCAGTACTTC.

The chain combines TRBV6-6 with TRBJ1-4; unclear D gene. V lost 10 bases and J lost 8, with 20 bases in between. CDR3 size: 14 residues. Germline lookup yields CDR1 MNHNY and CDR2 SVGAGI (reference sequence). This chain's CDR3 is CATSGGTRPEKLFF. CDR3 coding DNA: TGTGCCACCTCAGGCGGAACAAGGCCCGAAAAACTGTTTTTT.

This rearrangement joins TRBV7-2 to TRBJ2-7; perhaps TRBD2 as D (6 bases). Trimming took 5 bases from V and 3 from J, leaving 14 bases between them. The CDR3 covers 14 residues. Germline CDR1 and CDR2: SGHTA and FQGNSA. DNA of the CDR3: TGTGCCAGCAGCCTTAGGCAGGGACTCTACGAGCAGTACTTC. Protein: CASSLRQGLYEQYF. Using reference TRBV7-2 and TRBJ2-7 for the parts outside the CDR3, the full variable domain is GAGVSQSPSNKVTEKGKDVELRCDPISGHTALYWYRQSLGQGLEFLIYFQGNSAPDKSGLPSDRFSAERTGGSVSTLTIQRTQQEDSAVYLCASSLRQGLYEQYFGPGTRLTVT.

The gene calls are TRBV5-4 and TRBJ2-7, with TRBD1 matching over 7 bases. This CDR3 contains 16 residues. V lost 0 bases and J lost 2; bases outside the gene matches: 8. Germline loops: CDR1 SGHNT, CDR2 YYREEE (reference sequence). The CDR3 reads CASSLGGQAVAYEQYF. For the CDR3, the DNA is TGTGCCAGCAGCTTGGGAGGACAGGCTGTGGCCTACGAGCAGTACTTC.

The V gene is TRBV27, the J gene TRBJ1-6, with 9 bases that match TRBD1. The ends lost 0 bases at V and 10 bases at J; junction bases unmatched: 10. The germline gives CDR1 MNHEY, CDR2 SMNVEV (reference sequence). CDR3 length equals 17 residues. The chain's CDR3 is CASSLSITGGAGSPLHF. In DNA, the CDR3 is TGTGCCAGCAGTTTATCGATAACAGGGGGCGCAGGATCACCCCTCCACTTT.

The gene calls are TRBV28 and TRBJ2-7; D gene unclear. Germline values: CDR1 MDHEN, CDR2 SYDVKM. V was trimmed by 4 bases and J by 7 bases, leaving 11 bases between them. This CDR3 contains 12 residues. CDR3 bases: TGTGCCAGCAGTTCAATAATCTCGGAGCAGTACTTC. Residues: CASSSIISEQYF.

The rearrangement links TRBV27 to TRBJ1-1; tentatively, D is TRBD1 (5 bases). Trimming took off 5 bases at V and 0 bases at J, with 13 bases between the two ends. CDR3 length: 15 amino acids. Germline V gene sequence: CDR1 MNHEY, CDR2 SMNVEV (reference sequence). CDR3 coding DNA: TGTGCCAGCAGTATAGCCGGGACTCTGAACACTGAAGCTTTCTTT. This translates into CASSIAGTLNTEAFF.

The rearrangement uses TRBV15 and TRBJ1-2; TRBD1 aligns across 9 bases. J was trimmed by 8 bases and V by 1 base; bases with no gene match: 5. The CDR3 extends over 14 amino acids. The V gene's germline CDR1 is LNHNV and CDR2 YYDKDF (reference sequence). CDR3 coding DNA: TGTGCCACCAGCAGAGGGGGACAGGGAGGCGGCTACACCTTC. Its translation: CATSRGGQGGGYTF.